This T cell receptor beta chain was found in a study of blood T cell repertoires in COVID-19. Study-level information: Specimens from acute and convalescent COVID-19 originated in the United States, Italy and Spain.

With 4 bases removed from V and 7 bases from J, the gap between germline ends came to 19 bases. This CDR3 is 16 amino acids long. Looked up from germline, CDR1 is MNHEY and CDR2 is SMNVEV (reference sequence). Sequencing used immunoSEQ multiplex PCR; TCRdb keeps in-frame clones, though not all of them. This table holds 150,000 or so clones, more than 65% found once. The sequencing input was peripheral blood. The chain carries TRBV27 and TRBJ1-4; no definite D call. The TCR originated in a woman aged 60-70 years with acute or convalescent COVID-19. The CDR3 nucleotides read TGTGCCAGCAGTTCAACGTCCGGTCTCCTCCCTGAAAAACTGTTTTTT. It specifies CASSSTSGLLPEKLFF. Drawing the rest from reference TRBV27 and TRBJ1-4, the complete variable domain is EAQVTQNPRYLITVTGKKLTVTCSQNMNHEYMSWYRQDPGLGLRQIYYSMNVEVTDKGDVPEGYKVSRKEKRNFPLILESPSPNQTSLYFCASSSTSGLLPEKLFFGSGTQLSVL.